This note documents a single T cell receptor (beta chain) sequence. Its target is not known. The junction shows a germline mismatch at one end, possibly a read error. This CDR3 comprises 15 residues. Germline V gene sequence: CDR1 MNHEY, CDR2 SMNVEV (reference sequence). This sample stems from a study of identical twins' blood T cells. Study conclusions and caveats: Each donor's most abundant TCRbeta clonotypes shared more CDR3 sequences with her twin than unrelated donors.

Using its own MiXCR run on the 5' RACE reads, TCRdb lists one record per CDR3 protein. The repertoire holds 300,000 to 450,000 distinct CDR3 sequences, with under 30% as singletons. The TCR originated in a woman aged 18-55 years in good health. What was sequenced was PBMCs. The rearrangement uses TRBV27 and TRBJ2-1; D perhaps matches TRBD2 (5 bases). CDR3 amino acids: CASSHPGSSYNELFF. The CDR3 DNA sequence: TGTGCCAGCAGCCACCCGGGGAGCTCCTACAATGAGCTGTTCTTC.